This paragraph covers one T cell receptor beta chain sequence. The antigen remains unidentified. The read terminates 3 residues ahead of where the CDR3 ends, so the germline J gene completes it. These data originate in a study of T cells in women clearing cervical HPV infection. On the study more broadly: Case blood was drawn when the lesion was first found; control blood after infection became undetectable. Cases' blood sampling followed lesion detection by median around 150 days (90 to 200).

Study results and limitations: Repertoire richness, not evenness, was significantly elevated in CIN3+ cases versus controls.

This CDR3 is 15 amino acids long. CDR1 SGHTA and CDR2 FQGNSA come from the germline V gene. V trimming: 5 bases; J trimming: 4 bases; junction bases outside the gene matches: 7. Measured with immunoSEQ multiplex PCR; TCRdb has only the in-frame clones, and not every one. In total, the table holds 31,000 or so clones. Sequenced material: blood buffy coat. The TCR originated in a woman between 18 and 75 years old with a cervical HPV16 infection that either progressed to CIN3+ or cleared (not recorded which). The V call is TRBV7-2, the J call TRBJ1-5; 8 nucleotides agree with TRBD1. CDR3 residues: CASSPRDRTNQPQHF. CDR3 bases read: TGTGCCAGCAGCCCCAGGGACAGGACGAATCAGCCC.